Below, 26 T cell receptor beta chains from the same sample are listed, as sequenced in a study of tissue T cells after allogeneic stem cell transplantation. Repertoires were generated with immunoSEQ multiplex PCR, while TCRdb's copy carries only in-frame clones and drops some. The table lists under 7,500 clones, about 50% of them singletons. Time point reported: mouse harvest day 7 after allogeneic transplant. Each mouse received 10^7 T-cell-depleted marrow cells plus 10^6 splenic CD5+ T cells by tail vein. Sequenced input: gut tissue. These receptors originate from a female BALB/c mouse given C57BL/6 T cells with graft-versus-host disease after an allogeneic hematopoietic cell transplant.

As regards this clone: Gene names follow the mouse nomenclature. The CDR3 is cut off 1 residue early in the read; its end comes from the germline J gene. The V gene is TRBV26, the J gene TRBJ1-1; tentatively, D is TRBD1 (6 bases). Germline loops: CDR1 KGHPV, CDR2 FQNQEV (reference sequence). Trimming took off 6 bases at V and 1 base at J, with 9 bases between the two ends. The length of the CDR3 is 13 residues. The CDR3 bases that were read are TGTGCCAGCAGCCGGACAGAAAACACAGAAGTCTTC. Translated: CASSRTENTEVF. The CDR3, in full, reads CASSRTENTEVFF.

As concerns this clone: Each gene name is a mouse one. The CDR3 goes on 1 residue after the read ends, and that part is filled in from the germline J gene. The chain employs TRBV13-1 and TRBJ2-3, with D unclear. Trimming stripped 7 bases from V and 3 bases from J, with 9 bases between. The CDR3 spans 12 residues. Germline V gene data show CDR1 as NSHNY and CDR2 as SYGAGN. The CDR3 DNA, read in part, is TGTGCCAGCTCCTCCCGGGCAGAAACGCTGTAT. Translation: CASSSRAETLY. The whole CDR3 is CASSSRAETLYF.

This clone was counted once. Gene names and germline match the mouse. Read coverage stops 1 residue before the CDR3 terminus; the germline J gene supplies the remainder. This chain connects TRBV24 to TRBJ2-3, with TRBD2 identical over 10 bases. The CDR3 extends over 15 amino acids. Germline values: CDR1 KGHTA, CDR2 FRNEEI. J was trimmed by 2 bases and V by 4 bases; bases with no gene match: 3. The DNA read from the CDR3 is TGTGCCAGCAGTCACTGGGGGGGGCATGCAGAAACGCTGTAT. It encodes CASSHWGGHAETLY. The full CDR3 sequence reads CASSHWGGHAETLYF.

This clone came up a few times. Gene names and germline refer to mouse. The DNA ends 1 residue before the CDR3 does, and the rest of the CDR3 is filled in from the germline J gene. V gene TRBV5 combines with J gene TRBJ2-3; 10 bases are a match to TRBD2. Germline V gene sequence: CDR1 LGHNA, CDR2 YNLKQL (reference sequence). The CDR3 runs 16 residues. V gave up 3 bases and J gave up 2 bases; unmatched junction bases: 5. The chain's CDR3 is CASSHWGGADAETLYF. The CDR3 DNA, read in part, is TGTGCCAGCAGCCACTGGGGGGGCGCTGATGCAGAAACGCTGTAT.

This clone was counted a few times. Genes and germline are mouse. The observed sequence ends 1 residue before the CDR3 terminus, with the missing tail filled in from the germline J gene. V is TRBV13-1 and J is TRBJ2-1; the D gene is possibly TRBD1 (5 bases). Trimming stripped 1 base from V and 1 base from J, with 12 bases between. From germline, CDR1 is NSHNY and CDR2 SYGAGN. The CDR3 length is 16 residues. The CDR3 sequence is CASSDPSDRNYAEQFF. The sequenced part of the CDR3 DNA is TGTGCCAGCAGTGATCCCTCCGACAGAAACTATGCTGAGCAGTTC.

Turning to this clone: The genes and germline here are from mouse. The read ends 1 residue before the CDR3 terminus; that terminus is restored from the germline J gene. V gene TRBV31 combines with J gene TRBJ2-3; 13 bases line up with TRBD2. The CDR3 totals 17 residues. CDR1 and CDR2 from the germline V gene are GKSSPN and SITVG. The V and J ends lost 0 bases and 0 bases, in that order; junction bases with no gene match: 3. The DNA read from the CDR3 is TGTGCCTGGAGTCTCCCGGGACTGGGGGGGAGTGCAGAAACGCTGTAT. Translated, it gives CAWSLPGLGGSAETLY. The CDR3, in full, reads CAWSLPGLGGSAETLYF.

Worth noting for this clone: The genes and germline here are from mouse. CDR3 sequence reads: CASVRLGGYAEQFF. The DNA read from the CDR3 is TGTGCCAGCGTGAGACTGGGGGGCTATGCTGAGCAGTTC. This rearrangement joins TRBV13-2 to TRBJ2-1, with TRBD2 identical over 10 bases. Read coverage stops 1 residue before the CDR3 terminus; the germline J gene supplies the remainder. Germline V gene data show CDR1 as NNHNN and CDR2 as SYGAGS (reference sequence). J gave up 3 bases and V 6 bases, and 3 bases lay outside the gene matches. The CDR3 contains 14 residues.

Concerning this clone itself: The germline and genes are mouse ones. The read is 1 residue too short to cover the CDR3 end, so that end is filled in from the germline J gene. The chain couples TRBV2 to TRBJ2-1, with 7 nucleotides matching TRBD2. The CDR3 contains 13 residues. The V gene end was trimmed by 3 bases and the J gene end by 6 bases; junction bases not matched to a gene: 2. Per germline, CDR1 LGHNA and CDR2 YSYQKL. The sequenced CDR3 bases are TGTGCCAGCAGCCAGGTGGGGGGTGCTGAGCAGTTC. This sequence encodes CASSQVGGAEQF. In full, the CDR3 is CASSQVGGAEQFF.

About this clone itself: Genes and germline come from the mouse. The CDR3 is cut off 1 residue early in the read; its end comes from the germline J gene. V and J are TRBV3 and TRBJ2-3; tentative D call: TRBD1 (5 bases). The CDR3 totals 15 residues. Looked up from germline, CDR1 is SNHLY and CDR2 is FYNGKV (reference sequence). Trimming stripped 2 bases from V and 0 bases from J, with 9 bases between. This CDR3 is CASSLRTTSAETLYF. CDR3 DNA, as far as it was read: TGTGCCAGCAGCTTACGGACAACTAGTGCAGAAACGCTGTAT.

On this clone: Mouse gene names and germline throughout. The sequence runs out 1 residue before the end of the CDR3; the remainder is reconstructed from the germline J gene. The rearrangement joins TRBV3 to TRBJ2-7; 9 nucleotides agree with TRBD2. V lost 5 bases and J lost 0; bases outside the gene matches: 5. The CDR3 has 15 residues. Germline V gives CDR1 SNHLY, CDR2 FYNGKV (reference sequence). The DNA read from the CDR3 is TGTGCCAGCAGCCCGGACTGGGGTAGCTCCTATGAACAGTAC. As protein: CASSPDWGSSYEQY. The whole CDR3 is CASSPDWGSSYEQYF.

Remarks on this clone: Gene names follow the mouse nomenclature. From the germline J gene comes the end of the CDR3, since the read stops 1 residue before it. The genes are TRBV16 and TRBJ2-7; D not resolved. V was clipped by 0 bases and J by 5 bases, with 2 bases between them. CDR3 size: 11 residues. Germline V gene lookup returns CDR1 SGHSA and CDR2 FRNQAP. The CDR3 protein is CASSLDDEQYF. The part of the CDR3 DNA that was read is TGTGCAAGCAGCTTAGATGATGAACAGTAC.

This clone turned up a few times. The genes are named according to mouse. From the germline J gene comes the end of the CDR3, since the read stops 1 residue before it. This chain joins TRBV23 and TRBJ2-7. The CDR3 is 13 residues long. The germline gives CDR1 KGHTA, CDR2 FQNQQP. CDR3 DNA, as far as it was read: TGCTCCAGCAGTCAATCGGTAGCTTATGAACAGTAC. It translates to CSSSQSVAYEQY. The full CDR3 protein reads CSSSQSVAYEQYF.

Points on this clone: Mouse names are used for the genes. Here the CDR3 reads CASSKQGWEQYF. The DNA read from the CDR3 is TGTGCCAGCAGCAAACAGGGGTGGGAACAGTAC. The chain recombines TRBV3 with TRBJ2-7; 7 nucleotides align to TRBD1. The CDR3 end falls 1 residue outside the read, so it is completed with the germline J gene. V was clipped by 5 bases and J by 7 bases; unmatched bases: 5. The CDR3 length is 12 residues. Per the germline V gene, CDR1 is SNHLY and CDR2 is FYNGKV (reference sequence).

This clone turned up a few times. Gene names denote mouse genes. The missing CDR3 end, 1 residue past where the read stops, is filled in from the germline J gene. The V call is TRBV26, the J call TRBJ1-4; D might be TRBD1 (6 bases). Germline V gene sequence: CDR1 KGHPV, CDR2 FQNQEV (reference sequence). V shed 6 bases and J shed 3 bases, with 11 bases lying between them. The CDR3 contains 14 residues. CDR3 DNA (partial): TGTGCCAGCAGCCTCGGGACAACCAACGAAAGATTATTT. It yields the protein CASSLGTTNERLF. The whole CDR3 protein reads CASSLGTTNERLFF.

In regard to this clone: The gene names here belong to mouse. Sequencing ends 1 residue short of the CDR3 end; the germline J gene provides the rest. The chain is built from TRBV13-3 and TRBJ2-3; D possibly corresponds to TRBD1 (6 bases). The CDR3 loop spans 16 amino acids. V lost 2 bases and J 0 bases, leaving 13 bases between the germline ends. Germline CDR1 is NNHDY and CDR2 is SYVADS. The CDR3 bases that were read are TGTGCCAGCAGTGACCTCGGACAGCCTAGTGCAGAAACGCTGTAT. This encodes CASSDLGQPSAETLY. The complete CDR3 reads CASSDLGQPSAETLYF.

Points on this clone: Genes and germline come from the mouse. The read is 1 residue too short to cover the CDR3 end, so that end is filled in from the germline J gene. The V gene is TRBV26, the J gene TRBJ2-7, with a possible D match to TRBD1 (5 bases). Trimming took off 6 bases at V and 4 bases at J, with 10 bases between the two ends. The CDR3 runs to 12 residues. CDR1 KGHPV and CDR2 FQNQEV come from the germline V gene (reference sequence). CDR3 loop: CASRGQLYEQYF. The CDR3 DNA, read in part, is TGTGCCAGCAGAGGACAACTATATGAACAGTAC. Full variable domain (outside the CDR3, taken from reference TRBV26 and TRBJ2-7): NSKVIQTPRYLVKGQGQKAKMRCIPEKGHPVVFWYQQNKNNEFKFLINFQNQEVLQQIDMTEKRFSAECPSNSPCSLEIQSSEAGDSALYLCASRGQLYEQYFGPGTRLTVL.

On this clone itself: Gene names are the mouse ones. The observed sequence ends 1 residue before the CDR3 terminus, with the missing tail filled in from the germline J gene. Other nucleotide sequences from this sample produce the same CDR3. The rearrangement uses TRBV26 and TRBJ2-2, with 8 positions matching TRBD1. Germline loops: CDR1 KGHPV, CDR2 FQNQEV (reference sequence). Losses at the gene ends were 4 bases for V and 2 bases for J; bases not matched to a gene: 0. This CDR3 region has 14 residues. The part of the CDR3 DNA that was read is TGTGCCAGCAGTCGACAGGGGAACACCGGGCAGCTCTAC. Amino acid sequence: CASSRQGNTGQLY. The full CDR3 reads CASSRQGNTGQLYF.

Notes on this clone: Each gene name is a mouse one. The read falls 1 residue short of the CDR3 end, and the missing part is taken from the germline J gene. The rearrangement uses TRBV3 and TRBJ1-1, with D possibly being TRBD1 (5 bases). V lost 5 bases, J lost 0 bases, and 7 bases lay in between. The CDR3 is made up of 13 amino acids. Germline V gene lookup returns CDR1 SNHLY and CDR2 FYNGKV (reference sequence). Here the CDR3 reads CASSTGQNTEVFF. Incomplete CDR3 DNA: TGTGCCAGCAGCACGGGACAGAACACAGAAGTCTTC.

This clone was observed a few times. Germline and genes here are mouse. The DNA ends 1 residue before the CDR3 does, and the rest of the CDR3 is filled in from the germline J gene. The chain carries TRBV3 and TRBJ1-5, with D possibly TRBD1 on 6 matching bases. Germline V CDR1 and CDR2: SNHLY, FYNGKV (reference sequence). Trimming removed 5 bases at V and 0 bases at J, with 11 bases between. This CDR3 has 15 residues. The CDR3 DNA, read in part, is TGTGCCAGCAGCCCGGGACACTATAACAACCAGGCTCCGCTT. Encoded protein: CASSPGHYNNQAPL. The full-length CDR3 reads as CASSPGHYNNQAPLF.

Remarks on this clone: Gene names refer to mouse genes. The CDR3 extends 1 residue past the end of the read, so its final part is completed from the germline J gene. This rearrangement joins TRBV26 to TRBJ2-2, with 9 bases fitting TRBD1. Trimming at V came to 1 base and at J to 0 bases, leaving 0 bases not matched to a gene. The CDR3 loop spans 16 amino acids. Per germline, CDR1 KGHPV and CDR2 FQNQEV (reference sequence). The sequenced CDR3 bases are TGTGCCAGCAGTCTGTGGACAGGGGCAAACACCGGGCAGCTCTAC. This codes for CASSLWTGANTGQLY. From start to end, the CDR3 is CASSLWTGANTGQLYF.

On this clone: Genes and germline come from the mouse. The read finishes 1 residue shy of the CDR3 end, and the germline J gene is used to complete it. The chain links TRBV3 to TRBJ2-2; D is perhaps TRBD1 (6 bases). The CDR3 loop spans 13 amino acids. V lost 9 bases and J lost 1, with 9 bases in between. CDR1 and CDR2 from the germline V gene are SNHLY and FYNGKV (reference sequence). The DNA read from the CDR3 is TGTGCCAGAGGACAGAAAAACACCGGGCAGCTCTAC. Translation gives CARGQKNTGQLY. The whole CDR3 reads CARGQKNTGQLYF.

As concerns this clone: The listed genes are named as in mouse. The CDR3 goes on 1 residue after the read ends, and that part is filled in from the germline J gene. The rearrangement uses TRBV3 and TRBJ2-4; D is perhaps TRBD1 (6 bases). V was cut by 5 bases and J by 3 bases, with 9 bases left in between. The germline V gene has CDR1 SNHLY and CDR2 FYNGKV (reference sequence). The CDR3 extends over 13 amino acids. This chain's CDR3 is CASSLGGQNTLYF. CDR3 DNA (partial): TGTGCCAGCAGCCTAGGGGGACAAAACACCTTGTAC.

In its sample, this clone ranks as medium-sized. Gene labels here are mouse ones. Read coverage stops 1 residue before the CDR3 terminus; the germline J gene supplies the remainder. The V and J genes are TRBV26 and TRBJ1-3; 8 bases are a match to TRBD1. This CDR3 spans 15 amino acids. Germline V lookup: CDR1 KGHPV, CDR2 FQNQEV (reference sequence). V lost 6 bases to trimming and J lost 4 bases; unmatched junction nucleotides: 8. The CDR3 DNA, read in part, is TGTGCCAGCAGGCGTGGACAGGGAAGAGGAAATACGCTCTAT. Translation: CASRRGQGRGNTLY. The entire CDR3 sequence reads CASRRGQGRGNTLYF.

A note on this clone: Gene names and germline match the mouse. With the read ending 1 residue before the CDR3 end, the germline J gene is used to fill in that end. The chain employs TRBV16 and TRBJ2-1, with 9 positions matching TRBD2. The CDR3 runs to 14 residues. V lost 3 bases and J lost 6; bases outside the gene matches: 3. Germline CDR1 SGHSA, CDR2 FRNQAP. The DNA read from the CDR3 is TGTGCAAGCAGCTTCCTGGGGGGGGGTGCTGAGCAGTTC. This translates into CASSFLGGGAEQF. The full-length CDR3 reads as CASSFLGGGAEQFF. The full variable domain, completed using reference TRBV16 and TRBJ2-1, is NAGVIQTPRHKVTGKGQEATLWCEPISGHSAVFWYRQTIVQGLEFLTYFRNQAPIDDSGMPKERFSAQMPNQSHSTLKIQSTQPQDSAVYLCASSFLGGGAEQFFGPGTRLTVL.

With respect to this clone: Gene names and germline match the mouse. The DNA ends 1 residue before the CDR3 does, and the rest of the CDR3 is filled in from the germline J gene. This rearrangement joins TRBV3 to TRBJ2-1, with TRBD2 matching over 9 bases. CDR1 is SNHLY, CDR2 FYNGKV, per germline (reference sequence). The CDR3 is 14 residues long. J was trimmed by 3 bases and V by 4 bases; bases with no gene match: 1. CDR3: CASSYWGVYAEQFF. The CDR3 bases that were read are TGTGCCAGCAGCTACTGGGGGGTCTATGCTGAGCAGTTC.

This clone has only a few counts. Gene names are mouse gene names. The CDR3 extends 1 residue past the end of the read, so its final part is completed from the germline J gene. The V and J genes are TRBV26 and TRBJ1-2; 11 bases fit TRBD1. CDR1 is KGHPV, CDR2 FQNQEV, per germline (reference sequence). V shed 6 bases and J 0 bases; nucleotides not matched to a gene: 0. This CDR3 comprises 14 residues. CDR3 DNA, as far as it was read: TGTGCCAGCAGGGGACAGGGGGCAAACTCCGACTACACC. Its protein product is CASRGQGANSDYT. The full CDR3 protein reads CASRGQGANSDYTF.